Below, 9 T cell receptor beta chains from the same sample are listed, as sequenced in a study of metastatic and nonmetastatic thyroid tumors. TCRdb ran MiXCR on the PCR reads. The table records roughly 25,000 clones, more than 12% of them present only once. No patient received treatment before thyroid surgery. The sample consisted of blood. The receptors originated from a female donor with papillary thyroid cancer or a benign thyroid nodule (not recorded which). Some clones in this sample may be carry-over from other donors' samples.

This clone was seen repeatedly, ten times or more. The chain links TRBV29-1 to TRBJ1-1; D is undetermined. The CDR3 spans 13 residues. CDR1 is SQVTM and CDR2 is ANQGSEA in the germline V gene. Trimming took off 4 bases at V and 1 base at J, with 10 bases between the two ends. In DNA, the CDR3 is TGCAGCGTTGTTGAGGTTGGGAACACTGAAGCTTTCTTT. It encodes CSVVEVGNTEAFF.

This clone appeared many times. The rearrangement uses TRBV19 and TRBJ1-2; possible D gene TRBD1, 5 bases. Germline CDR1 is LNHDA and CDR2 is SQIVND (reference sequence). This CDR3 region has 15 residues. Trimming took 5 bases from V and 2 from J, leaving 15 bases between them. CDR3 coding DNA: TGTGCCAGTAGTCCTGGGCGGACATCCAACTATGGCTACACCTTC. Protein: CASSPGRTSNYGYTF.

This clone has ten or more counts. DNA of the CDR3: TGTGCCAGCAGCTTAGGCACCCGTAGCGGGAGATTGTACGAGCAGTACTTC. Protein product: CASSLGTRSGRLYEQYF. The V and J genes are TRBV7-9 and TRBJ2-7; 9 bases fit TRBD2. Germline CDR1 is SEHNR and CDR2 is FQNEAQ (reference sequence). With 1 base clipped from V and 4 bases from J, the junction kept 11 bases outside the gene matches. The CDR3 is made up of 17 amino acids.

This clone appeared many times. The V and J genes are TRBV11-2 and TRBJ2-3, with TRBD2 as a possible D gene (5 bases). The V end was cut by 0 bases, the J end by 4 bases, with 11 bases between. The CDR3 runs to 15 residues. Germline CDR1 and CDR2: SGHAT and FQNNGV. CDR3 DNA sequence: TGTGCCAGCAGCTTAGACAACTTACTAGCAGATACGCAGTATTTT. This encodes CASSLDNLLADTQYF. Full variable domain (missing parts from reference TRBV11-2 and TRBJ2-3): EAGVAQSPRYKIIEKRQSVAFWCNPISGHATLYWYQQILGQGPKLLIQFQNNGVVDDSQLPKDRFSAERLKGVDSTLKIQPAKLEDSAVYLCASSLDNLLADTQYFGPGTRLTVL.

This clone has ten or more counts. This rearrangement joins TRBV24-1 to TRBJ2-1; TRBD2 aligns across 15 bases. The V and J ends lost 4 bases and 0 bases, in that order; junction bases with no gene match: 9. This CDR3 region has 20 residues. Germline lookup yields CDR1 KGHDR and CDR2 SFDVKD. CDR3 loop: CATSDRGLAGGQSSYNEQFF. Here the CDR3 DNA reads TGTGCCACCAGTGACCGAGGACTAGCGGGAGGGCAAAGCTCCTACAATGAGCAGTTCTTC.

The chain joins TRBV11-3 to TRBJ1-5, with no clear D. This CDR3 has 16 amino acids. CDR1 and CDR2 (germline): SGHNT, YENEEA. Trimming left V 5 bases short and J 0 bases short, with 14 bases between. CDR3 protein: CASSPPERVSNQPQHF. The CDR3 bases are TGTGCCAGCAGCCCCCCCGAACGGGTTAGCAATCAGCCCCAGCATTTT.

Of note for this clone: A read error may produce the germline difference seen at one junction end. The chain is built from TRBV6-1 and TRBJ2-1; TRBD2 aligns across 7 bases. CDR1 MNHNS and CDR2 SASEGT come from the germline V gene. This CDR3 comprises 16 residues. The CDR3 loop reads CASSEGSLAAYNEKFF. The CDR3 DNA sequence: TGTGCCAGCAGTGAAGGGAGTCTAGCGGCCTACAATGAGAAGTTCTTC.

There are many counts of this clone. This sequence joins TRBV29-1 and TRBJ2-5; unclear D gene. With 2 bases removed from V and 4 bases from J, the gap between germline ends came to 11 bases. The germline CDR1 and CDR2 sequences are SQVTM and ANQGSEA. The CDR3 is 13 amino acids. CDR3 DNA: TGCAGCGTTGAAAACGGCCCGGGAGAGACCCAGTACTTC. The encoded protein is CSVENGPGETQYF.

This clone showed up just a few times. The CDR3 region is CASSGNRAGSYEQYF. In DNA form, the CDR3 reads TGTGCCAGCAGTGGAAACAGGGCAGGTTCCTACGAGCAGTACTTC. V is TRBV9 and J is TRBJ2-7; D may be TRBD1 (6 bases). Germline V gene data show CDR1 as SGDLS and CDR2 as YYNGEE. Trimming stripped 5 bases from V and 1 base from J, with 16 bases between. This CDR3 contains 15 residues.